This T cell receptor (beta chain) comes out of a study of cytomegalovirus exposure and HLA in healthy donors. To note about this clone: Its antigen is not identified. Other DNA variants within this sample encode the same CDR3.

Study-level points and caveats: A missense variant in DCLRE1C was later tied to TCR beta V- and J-gene trimming.

CDR3 length equals 15 residues. After removal of 1 base from V and 2 bases from J, the junction contained 1 base not matched to a gene. Germline-derived CDR1 and CDR2 are SGHNT and YENEEA. The PCR ran on 60 Vbeta and 13 Jbeta primers. TCRdb keeps only in-frame clones here, not all; method: immunoSEQ multiplex PCR. The top ten hold roughly 1.8% of the sample, which has 150,000 to 200,000 clones, 86% seen once. V usage is TRBV11-3 and J usage is TRBJ2-1; 8 bases align to TRBD2. This sequence was found in a woman younger than 30 in good health and CMV-seronegative. Sequencing input: PBMCs. For the CDR3, the DNA is TGTGCCAGCAGCTTAGGGACTAGCCCCTACAATGAGCAGTTCTTC. Its protein product is CASSLGTSPYNEQFF.